The 32 T cell receptor beta chains given below trace back to one sample, sequenced in a study of graft-versus-host responses after intestinal transplantation. Profiled with immunoSEQ multiplex PCR; TCRdb holds only in-frame clones, not every one. The sample yields 7,300 or so clones, around nine tenths seen once. Sequenced here: PBMCs, sampled roughly 89 days after transplant. The source is a human patient who received an intestinal transplant, so some T cells may come from the graft donor.

Here the CDR3 reads CASSGPTPNSAAFNSPLHF. CDR3 coding DNA: TGTGCCAGCAGTGGCCCGACACCCAACTCGGCAGCCTTCAATTCACCCCTCCACTTT. The chain has TRBV6-1 and TRBJ1-6; D gene ambiguous. This CDR3 contains 19 residues. The V gene's germline CDR1 is MNHNS and CDR2 SASEGT. The V gene lost 4 bases and the J gene lost 7 bases, with 26 bases spanning the gap.

This chain links TRBV5-6 with TRBJ1-2, with unresolved D. Per germline, CDR1 SGHDT and CDR2 YYEEEE. CDR3 length equals 13 residues. Trimming cost V 0 bases and J 8 bases, with 11 bases left between them. This CDR3 is CASSLAGGGGYTF. The CDR3 DNA sequence: TGTGCCAGCAGCTTGGCCGGTGGTGGGGGCTACACCTTC.

The gene calls are TRBV2 and TRBJ1-1; D may be TRBD1 (6 bases). The V and J ends lost 0 bases and 0 bases respectively, with 20 bases between them. This CDR3 is 19 amino acids long. Per the germline V gene, CDR1 is SNHLY and CDR2 is FYNNEI. CDR3 amino acids: CASSEAGDKYRALNTEAFF. The CDR3, as DNA: TGTGCCAGCAGTGAAGCAGGAGACAAATACAGGGCCCTGAACACTGAAGCTTTCTTT.

J is TRBJ1-6 and V is TRBV2; no firm D call. The V gene lost 2 bases and the J gene lost 3 bases, with 8 bases spanning the gap. Germline values: CDR1 SNHLY, CDR2 FYNNEI. There are 15 residues in the CDR3. The CDR3 spells CASSERKNYNSPLHF. DNA of the CDR3: TGTGCCAGCAGTGAAAGGAAGAACTATAATTCACCCCTCCACTTT.

The chain is built from TRBV5-8 and TRBJ2-3; no definite D call. The V gene lost 1 base and the J gene lost 5 bases, with 2 bases spanning the gap. The CDR3 has 11 amino acids. Per germline, CDR1 SGHTS and CDR2 YDEGEE. Here the CDR3 DNA reads TGTGCCAGCAGCTTGAGAGATACGCAGTATTTT. As protein: CASSLRDTQYF.

The J gene is TRBJ1-5, the V gene TRBV2, with TRBD1 matching over 7 bases. The CDR3 loop spans 13 amino acids. Trimming at V came to 6 bases and at J to 5 bases, leaving 4 bases not matched to a gene. Germline values: CDR1 SNHLY, CDR2 FYNNEI. The CDR3 coding sequence is TGTGCCAGCAGAGGGGACAGTTATCAGCCCCAGCATTTT. Amino acids: CASRGDSYQPQHF.

The rearrangement links TRBV28 to TRBJ2-5; possible D gene TRBD1, 6 bases. The ends were cut back, 2 bases at V and 1 base at J, with 11 bases in the middle. This CDR3 spans 15 amino acids. The V gene's germline CDR1 is MDHEN and CDR2 SYDVKM. The chain's CDR3 is CASSLLTGRQETQYF. CDR3 DNA sequence: TGTGCCAGCAGTTTACTCACAGGGCGCCAAGAGACCCAGTACTTC.

V and J are TRBV15 and TRBJ2-2, with TRBD1 as a possible D gene (6 bases). CDR1 is LNHNV, CDR2 YYDKDF, per germline (reference sequence). The CDR3 is 14 residues long. V lost 8 bases to trimming and J lost 0 bases, with 10 bases between them. The CDR3 sequence is CATQGRANTGELFF. Here the CDR3 DNA reads TGTGCCACCCAGGGGCGGGCGAACACCGGGGAGCTGTTTTTT.

This chain links TRBV7-8 with TRBJ2-3, with no clear D. CDR3 length: 14 residues. Germline loops: CDR1 SGHVS, CDR2 FQNEAQ. Trimming pared 1 base from V and 2 bases from J, leaving 7 bases between. CDR3 region: CASSLDSYTDTQYF. CDR3 nucleotides: TGTGCCAGCAGCTTAGACTCTTACACAGATACGCAGTATTTT.

This sequence joins TRBV28 and TRBJ2-3, with 8 bases fitting TRBD2. This CDR3 contains 16 residues. The V gene end was trimmed by 6 bases and the J gene end by 2 bases; junction bases not matched to a gene: 10. The germline gives CDR1 MDHEN, CDR2 SYDVKM. Written as DNA, the CDR3 is TGTGCCAGCAGCACCTCCGGGGGGGTTTACACAGATACGCAGTATTTT. It specifies CASSTSGGVYTDTQYF.

The rearrangement joins TRBV28 to TRBJ2-7; D remains unclear. V was clipped by 3 bases and J by 3 bases, with 9 bases between them. The CDR3 contains 13 residues. CDR1 MDHEN and CDR2 SYDVKM come from the germline V gene. The CDR3 DNA reads as TGTGCCAGCAGTTTGTCCCAGGACTACGAGCAGTACGTC. Translated, it gives CASSLSQDYEQYV.

The gene calls are TRBV9 and TRBJ2-5; possible D gene TRBD2, 6 bases. Germline V gene lookup returns CDR1 SGDLS and CDR2 YYNGEE. The V end lost 4 bases, the J end lost 5 bases, and 15 bases lay between the germline ends. CDR3 length: 14 amino acids. CDR3 DNA sequence: TGTGCCAGCAGCTTAGAGCGGAGCGGGGAGACCCAGTACTTC. Its translation is CASSLERSGETQYF.

This clone was observed once. The DNA of the CDR3 is TGTGCCAGCACTCGTCACGGCGGGAGTAGGGACGGCACAGATACGCAGTATTTT. Residues: CASTRHGGSRDGTDTQYF. The gene calls are TRBV28 and TRBJ2-3; TRBD2 aligns across 7 bases. From germline, CDR1 is MDHEN and CDR2 SYDVKM. The CDR3 totals 18 residues. Trimming took 7 bases from V and 1 from J; bases not matched to a gene: 17.

In DNA, the CDR3 is TGCAGCGGCAGGTCTGGGGGATGGACTGAAGCTTTCTTT. It yields the protein CSGRSGGWTEAFF. The rearrangement links TRBV29-1 to TRBJ1-1, with a weak D call TRBD1 (5 bases). V lost 7 bases to trimming and J lost 5 bases, with 17 bases between them. The CDR3 has 13 residues. Germline loops: CDR1 SQVTM, CDR2 ANQGSEA. Using reference TRBV29-1 and TRBJ1-1 for the parts outside the CDR3, the full variable domain is SAVISQKPSRDICQRGTSLTIQCQVDSQVTMMFWYRQQPGQSLTLIATANQGSEATYESGFVIDKFPISRPNLTFSTLTVSNMSPEDSSIYLCSGRSGGWTEAFFGQGTRLTVV.

The chain has TRBV4-2 and TRBJ1-2; no firm D call. The germline CDR1 and CDR2 sequences are LGHNA and YNFKEQ. This CDR3 has 15 amino acids. The V and J ends lost 4 bases and 5 bases respectively, with 17 bases between them. Here the CDR3 DNA reads TGTGCCAGCAGCCCCCCCGCGACACAATTGTATGGCTACACCTTC. Encoded protein: CASSPPATQLYGYTF.

This clone has only a few counts. CDR3: CASSLGTSADTQYF. The CDR3 DNA sequence: TGTGCCAGCAGCTTAGGGACTAGCGCAGATACGCAGTATTTT. This sequence joins TRBV11-3 and TRBJ2-3; TRBD2 matches 9 bases. With V trimmed by 1 base and J by 4 bases, 0 bases remained unmatched. The CDR3 has 14 residues. The germline CDR1 and CDR2 sequences are SGHNT and YENEEA.

The V call is TRBV2, the J call TRBJ2-1; 9 positions agree with TRBD2. With 2 bases clipped from V and 4 bases from J, the junction kept 6 bases outside the gene matches. Germline values: CDR1 SNHLY, CDR2 FYNNEI. The CDR3 length is 16 residues. CDR3 in amino acids: CASSEYSSGVYNEQFF. The CDR3 DNA reads TGTGCCAGCAGTGAATATTCTAGCGGGGTATACAATGAGCAGTTCTTC.

This clone was observed once. The genes are TRBV6-4 and TRBJ2-3; D may be TRBD1 (5 bases). Trimming took 3 bases from V and 3 from J, leaving 10 bases between them. Germline CDR1 reads MRHNA; CDR2 reads SNTAGT. The CDR3 spans 14 residues. CDR3 coding DNA: TGTGCCAGCAGTGAAGAAGGGGCGACAGATACGCAGTATTTT. This sequence encodes CASSEEGATDTQYF.

Of note for this clone: The junction does not match germline at one end; this may be a read error. This chain joins TRBV6-5 and TRBJ2-7; possibly TRBD1 or TRBD2 for D (7 bases each). The germline V gene has CDR1 MNHEY and CDR2 SVGAGI. The CDR3 is 15 residues long. The CDR3 loop is CAGSYRGLAAYEQYF. Written as DNA, the CDR3 is TGTGCCGGCAGTTATAGGGGGCTAGCGGCCTACGAGCAGTACTTC.

The chain carries TRBV6-4 and TRBJ1-2, with D tentatively TRBD1 (5 bases). The CDR3 contains 16 residues. Germline loops: CDR1 MRHNA, CDR2 SNTAGT. V was shortened by 6 bases and J by 3 bases, with 20 bases between the two germline ends. CDR3 sequence (DNA): TGTGCCAGCAGCGATCAACACCGAGACAGTTACTATGGCTACACCTTC. Encoded protein: CASSDQHRDSYYGYTF.

This clone was found once. This chain joins TRBV25-1 and TRBJ1-5; D call uncertain. V lost 1 base to trimming and J lost 3 bases, with 7 bases between them. The CDR3 contains 14 residues. CDR1 and CDR2 (germline): MGHDK, SYGVNS. DNA for the CDR3: TGTGCCAGCAGTGAATCCGGGTTCAATCAGCCCCAGCATTTT. It yields the protein CASSESGFNQPQHF.

This clone was picked up one time. This chain links TRBV6-6 with TRBJ1-1; weak D call: TRBD1 (5 bases). The CDR3 has 10 residues. Trimming took 6 bases from V and 8 from J, leaving 7 bases between them. CDR1 is MNHNY, CDR2 SVGAGI, per germline (reference sequence). The CDR3 sequence: CASRAGEAFF. The CDR3 DNA follows: TGTGCCAGCAGGGCAGGGGAAGCTTTCTTT.

The genes are TRBV7-9 and TRBJ1-2; 11 nucleotides agree with TRBD1. In germline, CDR1 is SEHNR, CDR2 FQNEAQ (reference sequence). CDR3 length: 16 amino acids. The V segment lost 1 base and the J segment 0 bases; nucleotides outside the gene matches: 1. CDR3 nucleotide sequence: TGTGCCAGCAGCTTAGGGGGACAGGGGGCTAACTATGGCTACACCTTC. It encodes CASSLGGQGANYGYTF.

V gene TRBV5-4 combines with J gene TRBJ2-1; TRBD2 matches 13 bases. Germline assignment: CDR1 SGHNT and CDR2 YYREEE (reference sequence). This CDR3 spans 14 amino acids. V gave up 5 bases and J gave up 8 bases; unmatched junction bases: 4. CDR3 DNA: TGTGCCAGCAGTTGGACTAGCGGGGGATATGAGCAGTTCTTC. Translation gives CASSWTSGGYEQFF. The full variable domain, in which reference TRBV5-4 and TRBJ2-1 provide the parts outside the CDR3, is ETGVTQSPTHLIKTRGQQVTLRCSSQSGHNTVSWYQQALGQGPQFIFQYYREEENGRGNFPPRFSGLQFPNYSSELNVNALELDDSALYLCASSWTSGGYEQFFGPGTRLTVL.

A single count supports this clone. The gene calls are TRBV4-1 and TRBJ1-1, with no clear D. Trimming cost V 0 bases and J 7 bases, with 12 bases left between them. The germline V gene has CDR1 MGHRA and CDR2 YSYEKL. The CDR3 runs 14 residues. The CDR3 region is CASSQDAASLEAFF. DNA for the CDR3: TGCGCCAGCAGCCAAGATGCAGCTTCTCTTGAAGCTTTCTTT.

The V and J genes are TRBV6-4 and TRBJ2-3; 13 bases line up with TRBD2. The V and J ends lost 3 bases and 5 bases, in that order; junction bases with no gene match: 5. CDR1 is MRHNA and CDR2 is SNTAGT in the germline V gene. CDR3 length equals 16 residues. CDR3 loop: CASSEGTSGAVDTQYF. The CDR3 coding sequence is TGTGCCAGCAGTGAAGGGACTAGCGGGGCGGTAGATACGCAGTATTTT.

In DNA form, the CDR3 reads TGTGCCCGTGCTCAAGCGGGGGGCGCAGATACGCAGTATTTT. It specifies CARAQAGGADTQYF. The V gene is TRBV30, the J gene TRBJ2-3, with 9 nucleotides matching TRBD2. V lost 8 bases, J lost 4 bases, and 10 bases stayed unmatched. CDR3 length equals 14 residues. Germline CDR1 is GTSNPN and CDR2 is SVGIG (reference sequence). Drawing the rest from reference TRBV30 and TRBJ2-3, the complete variable domain is SQTIHQWPATLVQPVGSPLSLECTVEGTSNPNLYWYRQAAGRGLQLLFYSVGIGQISSEVPQNLSASRPQDRQFILSSKKLLLSDSGFYLCARAQAGGADTQYFGPGTRLTVL.

This chain joins TRBV21-1 and TRBJ2-7. TRBV21-1 corresponds to a pseudogene. This CDR3 spans 10 amino acids. The CDR3 is CASSTYEQYV. The CDR3 DNA sequence: TGTGCCAGCAGCACCTACGAGCAGTACGTC.

J is TRBJ2-3 and V is TRBV5-6, with D possibly called TRBD1 or TRBD2 (5 bases each). Germline assignment: CDR1 SGHDT and CDR2 YYEEEE. The CDR3 is 14 residues long. Between the trimmed V and J ends, which lost 4 bases and 6 bases, there was a span of 15 bases. CDR3: CASSGDGGFDTQYF. In DNA, the CDR3 is TGTGCCAGCAGCGGGGATGGGGGATTTGATACGCAGTATTTT. Full variable domain (missing parts from reference TRBV5-6 and TRBJ2-3): DAGVTQSPTHLIKTRGQQVTLRCSPKSGHDTVSWYQQALGQGPQFIFQYYEEEERQRGNFPDRFSGHQFPNYSSELNVNALLLGDSALYLCASSGDGGFDTQYFGPGTRLTVL.

This clone appeared a single time. V and J are TRBV7-6 and TRBJ2-7, with 7 positions matching TRBD2. The CDR3 is made up of 17 amino acids. Germline CDR1 reads SGHVS; CDR2 reads FNYEAQ. V lost 5 bases to trimming and J lost 0 bases; unmatched junction nucleotides: 13. The CDR3 bases are TGTGCCAGCAGCCTCGGGAATAGCGGGCCGAACTCCTACGAGCAGTACTTC. Amino acids: CASSLGNSGPNSYEQYF.

The chain combines TRBV10-2 with TRBJ2-7; TRBD2 matches at 7 bases. The V segment lost 0 bases and the J segment 4 bases; nucleotides outside the gene matches: 0. Germline CDR1 WSHSY, CDR2 SAAADI. The CDR3 runs 13 residues. The CDR3 DNA reads TGCGCCAGCAGTGAGTCGGGAGGGTACGAGCAGTACTTC. As protein: CASSESGGYEQYF.

CDR3 sequence (DNA): TGTGCCAGTAGTATGGGACAGGGTTCATATGGCTACACCTTC. Translating it yields CASSMGQGSYGYTF. The V gene is TRBV19, the J gene TRBJ1-2; TRBD1 matches 9 bases. Per the germline V gene, CDR1 is LNHDA and CDR2 is SQIVND (reference sequence). The CDR3 is 14 amino acids. V dropped 3 bases and J dropped 5; count of bases not matched to a gene: 4.